These 20 T cell receptor beta chains were all obtained from the same sample, sequenced in a study of identical twins. Via MiXCR, TCRdb re-called the 5' RACE reads, giving one row per CDR3 protein. Of around 1.7 million distinct CDR3 sequences listed, about 30% are singletons. The sequencing input was cord blood. The receptors originated from a newborn girl in good health.

There are a few counts of this clonotype. The chain links TRBV20-1 to TRBJ2-2; a possible D gene is TRBD2 (7 bases). The germline CDR1 and CDR2 sequences are DFQATT and SNEGSKA (reference sequence). The CDR3 has 14 amino acids. With 1 base removed from V and 2 bases from J, the gap between germline ends came to 8 bases. In DNA form, the CDR3 reads TGCAGTGCTAGAGGCGGGGGCAACACCGGGGAGCTGTTTTTT. Translation: CSARGGGNTGELFF.

In this sample, this clonotype turned up once. The genes are TRBV4-1 and TRBJ2-1, with D perhaps matching TRBD1 or TRBD2 (5 bases each). The CDR3 has 17 residues. Germline CDR1 reads MGHRA; CDR2 reads YSYEKL. V was cut by 0 bases and J by 0 bases, with 12 bases left in between. DNA for the CDR3: TGCGCCAGCAGCCAAGATTGGGGGAAAAGCTCCTACAATGAGCAGTTCTTC. It is translated as CASSQDWGKSSYNEQFF.

CDR3 coding DNA: TGTGCCAGCAGCTTAGGCCTAGCCGTCCGACGACTCACAGATACGCAGTATTTT. Translation: CASSLGLAVRRLTDTQYF. The genes are TRBV7-8 and TRBJ2-3, with TRBD2 as a possible D gene (5 bases). This CDR3 has 18 residues. Trimming pared 1 base from V and 2 bases from J, leaving 19 bases between. The germline V gene has CDR1 SGHVS and CDR2 FQNEAQ.

This clonotype has only a few counts. The CDR3 region has the DNA TGTGCCAGCTCGCTACAGGGAGAATCCAACTATGGCTACACCTTC. This encodes CASSLQGESNYGYTF. The rearrangement uses TRBV18 and TRBJ1-2; perhaps TRBD1 as D (6 bases). The germline gives CDR1 KGHSH, CDR2 LQKENI. The length of the CDR3 is 15 residues. V lost 6 bases to trimming and J lost 2 bases, with 16 bases between them.

This clonotype was counted between two and nine times. This rearrangement joins TRBV20-1 to TRBJ2-3, with unresolved D. V lost 6 bases and J lost 1, with 8 bases in between. The CDR3 runs to 12 residues. The V gene's germline CDR1 is DFQATT and CDR2 SNEGSKA (reference sequence). This CDR3 is CSAILGTDTQYF. The CDR3 nucleotides read TGCAGTGCCATTCTAGGCACAGATACGCAGTATTTT.

There are a few counts of this clonotype. The rearrangement joins TRBV29-1 to TRBJ2-7; 10 bases align to TRBD1. V dropped 6 bases and J dropped 2; count of bases not matched to a gene: 7. CDR3 length: 14 residues. Looked up from germline, CDR1 is SQVTM and CDR2 is ANQGSEA. CDR3 protein: CSVTPGQGTYEQYF. The DNA of the CDR3 is TGCAGCGTCACACCGGGACAGGGGACCTACGAGCAGTACTTC.

The J gene is TRBJ2-5, the V gene TRBV5-1, with TRBD2 matching over 7 bases. Germline CDR1 and CDR2: SGHRS and YFSETQ. This CDR3 region has 14 residues. J lost 11 bases, V lost 0 bases, and 10 bases had no gene match. CDR3 sequence (DNA): TGCGCCAGCAGCTTGGGGACTAGACCCAATGAGCAGTACTTC. It is translated as CASSLGTRPNEQYF.

This clonotype showed up just once. This CDR3 reads CASRLQEWSYNEQYF. The DNA for the CDR3 is TGTGCCAGCCGCCTTCAGGAGTGGAGCTACAATGAGCAGTACTTC. This chain links TRBV27 with TRBJ2-1; D gene uncertain. The better agreement between TRBJ2-7 and the DNA end casts doubt on the J call. CDR1 is MNHEY and CDR2 is SMNVEV in the germline V gene (reference sequence). The CDR3 extends over 15 amino acids.

This chain links TRBV12-3 or TRBV12-4 with TRBJ1-4; the D is unclear. V was clipped by 5 bases and J by 0 bases, with 7 bases between them. The CDR3 consists of 14 residues. The CDR3 loop is CASSRYATNEKLFF. The CDR3 bases are TGTGCCAGCAGTCGTTACGCAACTAATGAAAAACTGTTTTTT.

The chain carries TRBV20-1 and TRBJ1-4; maybe TRBD1 (6 bases). This CDR3 is built from 15 residues. V was cut by 0 bases and J by 8 bases, with 16 bases left in between. The germline V gene encodes CDR1 DFQATT and CDR2 SNEGSKA (reference sequence). CDR3 bases: TGCAGTGCTAGAGATCTTGCACAGGGAGGAGAAAAACTGTTTTTT. Translation: CSARDLAQGGEKLFF.

V gene TRBV12-3 or TRBV12-4 combines with J gene TRBJ2-2; D unresolved. CDR3 length: 16 amino acids. Trimming cost V 2 bases and J 4 bases, with 14 bases left between them. CDR3 bases: TGTGCCAGCAGTTTATCCGGACGGCGGAGCACCGGGGAGCTGTTTTTT. Translated: CASSLSGRRSTGELFF.

This clonotype has just a few counts. This rearrangement joins TRBV7-2 to TRBJ2-5; no clear D. V lost 3 bases, J lost 2 bases, and 16 bases lay in between. Germline CDR1 SGHTA, CDR2 FQGNSA. The length of the CDR3 is 16 residues. The CDR3 DNA sequence: TGTGCCAGCAGCTTTGCAAGTATCAGTCCTCAAGAGACCCAGTACTTC. It is translated as CASSFASISPQETQYF.

To note about this clonotype: One end of the junction varies from germline; a read error may be responsible. The rearrangement joins TRBV24-1 to TRBJ1-2; D is uncertain. The germline CDR1 and CDR2 sequences are KGHDR and SFDVKD. This CDR3 region has 14 residues. The CDR3 region is CAASRKKANYGYTF. CDR3 nucleotides: TGTGCCGCCAGTCGTAAGAAGGCTAACTATGGCTACACCTTC.

This rearrangement joins TRBV28 to TRBJ2-7; D may be TRBD2 (6 bases). The V end lost 8 bases, the J end lost 2 bases, and 16 bases lay between the germline ends. CDR1 is MDHEN and CDR2 is SYDVKM in the germline V gene. The CDR3 has 14 amino acids. The CDR3 reads CASGTWRDAYEQYF. The DNA for the CDR3 is TGTGCCAGCGGCACATGGAGGGATGCCTACGAGCAGTACTTC.

The chain uses TRBV5-1 and TRBJ2-1, with 10 bases aligning to TRBD2. CDR1 is SGHRS and CDR2 is YFSETQ in the germline V gene. The CDR3 runs to 18 residues. With V trimmed by 0 bases and J by 3 bases, 9 bases remained unmatched. The CDR3 protein is CASSLGLAGAGYYNEQFF. The CDR3, as DNA: TGCGCCAGCAGCTTGGGCCTAGCGGGAGCGGGCTACTACAATGAGCAGTTCTTC.

As regards this clonotype: The germline gene is not matched at one end of the junction; a read error may be the cause. The V call is TRBV20-1, the J call TRBJ2-3, with a possible D match to TRBD1 (6 bases). The CDR3 is made up of 14 amino acids. Germline V CDR1 and CDR2: DFQATT, SNEGSKA (reference sequence). The CDR3 nucleotides are TGCAGTGCTAGTATGGGGGCAGGATGGGATACGCGGTATTTT. It specifies CSASMGAGWDTRYF.

V is TRBV20-1 and J is TRBJ1-5; 7 positions match TRBD1. Germline CDR1 and CDR2: DFQATT and SNEGSKA (reference sequence). This CDR3 spans 13 amino acids. The junction had 5 bases not matched to a gene; V was cut back by 3 bases and J by 6 bases. CDR3 sequence reads: CSASYRDSQPQHF. The CDR3 region has the DNA TGCAGTGCTAGTTACAGGGACAGTCAGCCCCAGCATTTT.

V gene TRBV2 combines with J gene TRBJ2-3; a weak D match, TRBD2 (5 bases). The CDR3 extends over 17 amino acids. The germline V gene encodes CDR1 SNHLY and CDR2 FYNNEI. V was pared by 6 bases and J by 0 bases, with 19 bases between. The CDR3 protein is CASRGRLAVLSTDTQYF. The CDR3 DNA is TGTGCCAGCAGAGGTCGGCTAGCAGTCCTTAGCACAGATACGCAGTATTTT.

The rearrangement joins TRBV12-3 or TRBV12-4 to TRBJ2-1; D unresolved. The V gene lost 5 bases and the J gene lost 7 bases, with 12 bases spanning the gap. This CDR3 contains 13 residues. The CDR3 DNA follows: TGTGCCAGCAGTCCGACGACCACAAATGAGCAGTTCTTC. Translated: CASSPTTTNEQFF.

The chain is built from TRBV7-9 and TRBJ2-3; D perhaps matches TRBD2 (5 bases). This CDR3 spans 17 amino acids. Germline values: CDR1 SEHNR, CDR2 FQNEAQ (reference sequence). V was trimmed by 5 bases and J by 5 bases, leaving 23 bases between them. CDR3 protein: CASSQYPSIPAGDTQYF. CDR3 coding DNA: TGTGCCAGCAGCCAATATCCTAGCATCCCGGCTGGAGATACGCAGTATTTT. Full variable domain (rest looked up from reference TRBV7-9 and TRBJ2-3): DTGVSQNPRHKITKRGQNVTFRCDPISEHNRLYWYRQTLGQGPEFLTYFQNEAQLEKSRLLSDRFSAERPKGSFSTLEIQRTEQGDSAMYLCASSQYPSIPAGDTQYFGPGTRLTVL.